The 18 T cell receptor beta chains given below trace back to one sample, sequenced in a study of T cells in Graves' hyperthyroidism and ophthalmopathy. The CDR3 regions of TCR beta were amplified from RNA transcripts. Initially, a first-round RT-PCR of the TCR CDR3 employed the HTBI primer set. TCRdb passed the multiplex PCR reads through MiXCR, listing each CDR3 protein once. There are about 640,000 distinct CDR3 sequences in the sample; around 20% occur only once, and under 35% lies in the top ten. The sample was blood. These receptors came from a man aged 25-45 years with Graves' ophthalmopathy.

Remarks on this clonotype: This may be a read error: a much more frequent sequence differs by one nucleotide. The J gene is TRBJ2-1, the V gene TRBV11-2; D is ambiguous. CDR1 is SGHAT, CDR2 FQNNGV, per germline. The CDR3 loop spans 11 amino acids. The CDR3 spells CTSSLVDEQFF. Written as DNA, the CDR3 is TGTACCAGCAGCTTAGTTGATGAGCAGTTCTTC.

The chain carries TRBV7-9 and TRBJ1-4, with D unclear. The V end was cut by 4 bases, the J end by 0 bases, with 12 bases between. The germline V gene has CDR1 SEHNR and CDR2 FQNEAQ (reference sequence). The CDR3 runs to 16 residues. The CDR3 coding sequence is TGTGCCAGCAGCTCCAAGCCGTTTGCAACTAATGAAAAACTGTTTTTT. It is translated as CASSSKPFATNEKLFF.

This clonotype was observed a few times. This chain links TRBV5-1 with TRBJ2-3, with a tentative D call TRBD2 (6 bases). The CDR3 is made up of 16 amino acids. Trimming shortened V by 0 bases and J by 4 bases, and 15 bases separated the two germline ends. The germline V gene has CDR1 SGHRS and CDR2 YFSETQ. Here the CDR3 reads CASSLVLTRAPDTQYF. Here the CDR3 DNA reads TGCGCCAGCAGCTTGGTGCTGACTAGGGCCCCAGATACGCAGTATTTT.

This chain connects TRBV29-1 to TRBJ2-3; D unresolved. The CDR3 contains 12 residues. Deletions cut 5 bases from V and 0 bases from J, with 6 bases between. Germline V lookup: CDR1 SQVTM, CDR2 ANQGSEA. CDR3 sequence: CSVRRSTDTQYF. The CDR3 bases are TGCAGCGTTCGTAGAAGCACAGATACGCAGTATTTT.

The rearrangement links TRBV7-2 to TRBJ1-5, with D unclear. Trimming cost V 1 base and J 4 bases, with 11 bases left between them. Germline values: CDR1 SGHTA, CDR2 FQGNSA. There are 15 residues in the CDR3. The CDR3 region is CASSLGNHLNQPQHF. The DNA of the CDR3 is TGTGCCAGCAGCTTAGGCAACCACTTGAATCAGCCCCAGCATTTT. Variable domain in full (rest from reference TRBV7-2 and TRBJ1-5): GAGVSQSPSNKVTEKGKDVELRCDPISGHTALYWYRQSLGQGLEFLIYFQGNSAPDKSGLPSDRFSAERTGGSVSTLTIQRTQQEDSAVYLCASSLGNHLNQPQHFGDGTRLSIL.

In its sample, this clonotype was seen a few times. This sequence joins TRBV28 and TRBJ2-1; 10 bases line up with TRBD2. CDR1 and CDR2 (germline): MDHEN, SYDVKM. CDR3 length: 16 residues. Trimming removed 5 bases from V and 4 bases from J; junction bases left unmatched: 8. CDR3 region: CASSPPLAGAYNEQFF. CDR3 coding DNA: TGTGCCAGCAGTCCGCCGCTAGCGGGAGCGTACAATGAGCAGTTCTTC.

This chain uses TRBV7-8 with TRBJ2-1; 8 bases line up with TRBD1. Losses at the gene ends were 3 bases for V and 7 bases for J; bases not matched to a gene: 17. CDR1 SGHVS and CDR2 FQNEAQ come from the germline V gene. This CDR3 comprises 18 residues. CDR3 region: CASSFTAPGQVRGNEQFF. In nucleotides, the CDR3 is TGTGCCAGCAGCTTCACTGCGCCGGGACAGGTTCGGGGTAATGAGCAGTTCTTC.

This clonotype was seen a few times. This chain connects TRBV19 to TRBJ2-7; 12 bases align to TRBD2. The V and J ends lost 3 bases and 1 base, in that order; junction bases with no gene match: 10. Germline-derived CDR1 and CDR2 are LNHDA and SQIVND (reference sequence). This CDR3 comprises 18 residues. The CDR3 DNA reads TGTGCCAGTAGTATGGGAGGACTAGCGGGGATCTTATCCTACGAGCAGTACTTC. Protein sequence: CASSMGGLAGILSYEQYF.

The genes are TRBV6-2 or TRBV6-3 and TRBJ2-1; 13 nucleotides align to TRBD2. The CDR3 is 14 amino acids. V lost 6 bases, J lost 7 bases, and 3 bases stayed unmatched. Germline V gene sequence: CDR1 MNHEY, CDR2 SVGEGT. CDR3 bases: TGTGCCAGCAGACTAGCGGGAGGGATTAATGAGCAGTTCTTC. Translation: CASRLAGGINEQFF.

This clonotype came up a few times. The rearrangement uses TRBV6-1 and TRBJ1-5; unclear D gene. The V end was cut by 7 bases, the J end by 4 bases, with 11 bases between. The length of the CDR3 is 13 residues. Germline lookup yields CDR1 MNHNS and CDR2 SASEGT. In nucleotides, the CDR3 is TGTGCCAGCATCGAAGCCGGGAATCAGCCCCAGCATTTT. Translating it yields CASIEAGNQPQHF.

In its sample, this clonotype was seen many times. This rearrangement joins TRBV7-9 to TRBJ2-5; D may be TRBD1 (6 bases). V was shortened by 0 bases and J by 7 bases, with 27 bases between the two germline ends. CDR3 length: 19 residues. Germline lookup yields CDR1 SEHNR and CDR2 FQNEAQ (reference sequence). This chain's CDR3 is CASSLAGGRGTIQDATQYF. Written as DNA, the CDR3 is TGTGCCAGCAGCTTAGCCGGCGGCAGGGGAACCATTCAAGACGCGACCCAGTACTTC.

The chain carries TRBV5-1 and TRBJ2-5; TRBD1 is a possible D gene (6 bases). Trimming left V 3 bases short and J 5 bases short, with 14 bases between. The CDR3 has 14 residues. Germline CDR1 SGHRS, CDR2 YFSETQ. CDR3 in amino acids: CASSSTTGSETQYF. Here the CDR3 DNA reads TGCGCCAGCAGCTCCACCACAGGGTCGGAGACCCAGTACTTC.

V and J are TRBV6-1 and TRBJ2-3; 7 bases line up with TRBD1. The V gene end was trimmed by 6 bases and the J gene end by 1 base; junction bases not matched to a gene: 4. The CDR3 has 14 residues. The germline V gene has CDR1 MNHNS and CDR2 SASEGT. This CDR3 is CASRQGRGTDTQYF. The DNA of the CDR3 is TGTGCCAGCAGACAGGGGCGCGGCACAGATACGCAGTATTTT.

The rearrangement joins TRBV4-3 to TRBJ1-4; 7 nucleotides agree with TRBD1. V shed 0 bases, J shed 4 bases, and the junction held 8 bases outside the gene matches. The CDR3 loop spans 17 amino acids. Germline CDR1 reads LGHNA; CDR2 reads YSLEER. The CDR3, as DNA: TGCGCCAGCAGCCAAGATGAGGGGACAGACCTTAATGAAAAACTGTTTTTT. Translated, it gives CASSQDEGTDLNEKLFF.

This clonotype was seen many times. The chain employs TRBV3-1 and TRBJ1-1; D unresolved. This CDR3 is built from 13 residues. V was cut by 4 bases and J by 2 bases, with 8 bases left in between. Germline V lookup: CDR1 LGHDT, CDR2 YNNKEL (reference sequence). CDR3: CASSPGSNTEAFF. The CDR3 DNA sequence: TGTGCCAGCAGCCCCGGTAGCAACACTGAAGCTTTCTTT.

J is TRBJ1-1 and V is TRBV9; 8 nucleotides match TRBD1. The ends lost 4 bases at V and 4 bases at J; junction bases unmatched: 12. This CDR3 is 16 amino acids long. From germline, CDR1 is SGDLS and CDR2 YYNGEE. CDR3: CASSLLPGQGVTEAFF. The CDR3 DNA follows: TGTGCCAGCAGCCTGTTACCCGGACAGGGAGTCACTGAAGCTTTCTTT.

This clonotype was detected ten times or more. The chain combines TRBV6-2 or TRBV6-3 with TRBJ1-1, with D perhaps matching TRBD1 (5 bases). This CDR3 has 13 amino acids. The V gene lost 7 bases and the J gene lost 4 bases, with 13 bases spanning the gap. Germline values: CDR1 MNHEY, CDR2 SVGEGT. CDR3 residues: CASTYTGLTEAFF. In DNA form, the CDR3 reads TGTGCCAGCACCTACACGGGACTCACTGAAGCTTTCTTT.

Of note for this clonotype: A much larger clone sits a single nucleotide away, making a read error possible. The chain recombines TRBV6-1 with TRBJ2-5; weak D call: TRBD2 (5 bases). Germline V gene data show CDR1 as MNHNS and CDR2 as SASEGT. The CDR3 totals 13 residues. The V and J ends lost 7 bases and 0 bases respectively, with 9 bases between them. The CDR3 sequence: CASIMEDQETQYF. Here the CDR3 DNA reads TGTGCCAGCATAATGGAGGACCAAGAGACCCAGTACTTC.